The 3 T cell receptor beta chains listed next were all sequenced from one sample in a study of control samples from healthy donors and cancer patients. Method: immunoSEQ multiplex PCR; TCRdb's copy keeps in-frame clones and lacks some. The table includes 150,000 or so clones, 92% detected once. Sample: blood. Receptors originate from a woman aged 45-59 years in good health.

The gene calls are TRBV29-1 and TRBJ1-2, with D tentatively TRBD1 (5 bases). V was pared by 6 bases and J by 5 bases, with 22 bases between. In germline, CDR1 is SQVTM, CDR2 ANQGSEA. The CDR3 runs 15 residues. CDR3 amino acids: CSVGGDPSKGYGYTF. The CDR3 DNA sequence: TGCAGCGTAGGAGGGGACCCTTCCAAGGGGTATGGCTACACCTTC.

The chain couples TRBV5-4 to TRBJ2-3; 14 nucleotides line up with TRBD2. J lost 3 bases, V lost 3 bases, and 3 bases had no gene match. Looked up from germline, CDR1 is SGHNT and CDR2 is YYREEE (reference sequence). This CDR3 has 16 amino acids. The CDR3: CASSSGTSGRTDTQYF. In nucleotides, the CDR3 is TGTGCCAGCAGCTCTGGGACTAGCGGGAGAACAGATACGCAGTATTTT.

This clone was observed a single time. The chain links TRBV27 to TRBJ1-4; D gene unclear. Germline CDR1 MNHEY, CDR2 SMNVEV (reference sequence). The CDR3 runs 14 residues. V gave up 5 bases and J gave up 10 bases, with 17 bases separating them. CDR3 in DNA: TGTGCCAGCAGTACCGGACGAGAGACGGGAAAACTGTTTTTT. Encoded protein: CASSTGRETGKLFF.